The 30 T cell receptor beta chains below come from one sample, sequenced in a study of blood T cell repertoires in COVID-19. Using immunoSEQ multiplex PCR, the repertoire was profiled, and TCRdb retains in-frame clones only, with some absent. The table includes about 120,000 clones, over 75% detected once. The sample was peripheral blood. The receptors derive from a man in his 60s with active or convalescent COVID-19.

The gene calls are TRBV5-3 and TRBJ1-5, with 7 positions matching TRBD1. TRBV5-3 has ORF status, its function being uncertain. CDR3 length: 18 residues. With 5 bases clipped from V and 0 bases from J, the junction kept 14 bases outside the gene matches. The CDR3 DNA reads TGTGCCAGAAGAGCCACCGGGACAGAATGCTATAGCAATCAGCCCCAGCATTTT. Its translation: CARRATGTECYSNQPQHF.

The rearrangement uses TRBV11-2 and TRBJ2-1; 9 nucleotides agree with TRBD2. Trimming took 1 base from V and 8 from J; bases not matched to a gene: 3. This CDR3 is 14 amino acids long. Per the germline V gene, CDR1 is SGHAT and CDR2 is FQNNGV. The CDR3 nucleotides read TGTGCCAGCAGCTTAGGCGGGAGGGTGGATGAGCAGTTCTTC. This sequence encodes CASSLGGRVDEQFF.

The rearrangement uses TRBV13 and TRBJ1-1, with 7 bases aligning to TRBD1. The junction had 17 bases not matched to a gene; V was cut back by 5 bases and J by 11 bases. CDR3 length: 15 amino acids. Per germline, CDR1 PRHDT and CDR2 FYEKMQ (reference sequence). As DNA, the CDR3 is TGTGCCAGCAGCCGAGTGGGACAGCAGCTTATGGGGGCTTTCTTT. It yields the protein CASSRVGQQLMGAFF.

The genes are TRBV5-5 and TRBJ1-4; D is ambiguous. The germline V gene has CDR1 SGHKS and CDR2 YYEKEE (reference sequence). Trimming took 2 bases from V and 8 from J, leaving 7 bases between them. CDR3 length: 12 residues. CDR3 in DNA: TGTGCCAGCAGCTTAAGGCGGGAAAAACTGTTTTTT. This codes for CASSLRREKLFF.

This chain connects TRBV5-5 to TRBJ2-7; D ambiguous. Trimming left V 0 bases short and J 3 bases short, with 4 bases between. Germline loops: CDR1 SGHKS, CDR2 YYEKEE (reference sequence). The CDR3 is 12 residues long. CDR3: CASSLGNYEQYF. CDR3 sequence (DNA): TGTGCCAGCAGCTTGGGTAACTACGAGCAGTACTTC.

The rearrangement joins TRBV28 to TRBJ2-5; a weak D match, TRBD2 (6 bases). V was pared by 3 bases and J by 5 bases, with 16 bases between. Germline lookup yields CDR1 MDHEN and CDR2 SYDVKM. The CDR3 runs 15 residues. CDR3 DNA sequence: TGTGCCAGCAGTTTGTCCGGGGGAGTAGGGGAGACCCAGTACTTC. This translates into CASSLSGGVGETQYF.

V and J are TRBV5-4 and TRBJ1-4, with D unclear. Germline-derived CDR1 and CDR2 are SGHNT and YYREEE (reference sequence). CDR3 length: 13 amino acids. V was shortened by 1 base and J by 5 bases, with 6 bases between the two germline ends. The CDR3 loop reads CASSLTVNEKLFF. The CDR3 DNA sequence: TGTGCCAGCAGCTTGACGGTAAATGAAAAACTGTTTTTT. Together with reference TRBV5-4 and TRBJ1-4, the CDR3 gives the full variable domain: ETGVTQSPTHLIKTRGQQVTLRCSSQSGHNTVSWYQQALGQGPQFIFQYYREEENGRGNFPPRFSGLQFPNYSSELNVNALELDDSALYLCASSLTVNEKLFFGSGTQLSVL.

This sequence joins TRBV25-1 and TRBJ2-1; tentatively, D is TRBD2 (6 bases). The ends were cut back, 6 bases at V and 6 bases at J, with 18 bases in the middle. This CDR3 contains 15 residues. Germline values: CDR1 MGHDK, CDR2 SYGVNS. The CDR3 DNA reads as TGTGCCAGCAGAGAGACTAGGGGTCAGGGCAATGAGCAGTTCTTC. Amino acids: CASRETRGQGNEQFF.

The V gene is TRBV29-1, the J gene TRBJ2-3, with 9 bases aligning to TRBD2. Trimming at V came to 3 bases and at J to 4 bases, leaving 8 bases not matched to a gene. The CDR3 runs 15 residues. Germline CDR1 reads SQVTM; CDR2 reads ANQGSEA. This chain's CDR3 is CSVEGVAGVADTQYF. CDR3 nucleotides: TGCAGCGTTGAGGGGGTAGCGGGAGTCGCAGATACGCAGTATTTT.

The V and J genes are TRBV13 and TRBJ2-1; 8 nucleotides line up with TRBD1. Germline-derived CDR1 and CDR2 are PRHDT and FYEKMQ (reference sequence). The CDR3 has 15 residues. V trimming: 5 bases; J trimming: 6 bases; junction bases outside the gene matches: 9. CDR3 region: CASSPRQGSVNEQFF. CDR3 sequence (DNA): TGTGCCAGCAGCCCCCGACAGGGGTCTGTCAATGAGCAGTTCTTC.

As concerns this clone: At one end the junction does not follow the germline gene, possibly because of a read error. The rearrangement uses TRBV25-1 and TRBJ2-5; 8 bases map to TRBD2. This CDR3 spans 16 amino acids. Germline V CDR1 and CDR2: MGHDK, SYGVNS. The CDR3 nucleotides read TGTGCCAGCAGTGATCTCGGTAGCGGGAACCAACAGACCCAGTACTTC. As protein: CASSDLGSGNQQTQYF.

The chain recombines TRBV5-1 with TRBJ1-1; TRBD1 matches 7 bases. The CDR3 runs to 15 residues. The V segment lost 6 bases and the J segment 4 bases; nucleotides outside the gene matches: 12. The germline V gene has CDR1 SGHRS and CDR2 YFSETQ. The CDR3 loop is CASTDLDRAGTEAFF. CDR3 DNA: TGCGCCAGCACCGACCTCGACAGGGCAGGCACTGAAGCTTTCTTT. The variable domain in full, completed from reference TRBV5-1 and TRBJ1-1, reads KAGVTQTPRYLIKTRGQQVTLSCSPISGHRSVSWYQQTPGQGLQFLFEYFSETQRNKGNFPGRFSGRQFSNSRSEMNVSTLELGDSALYLCASTDLDRAGTEAFFGQGTRLTVV.

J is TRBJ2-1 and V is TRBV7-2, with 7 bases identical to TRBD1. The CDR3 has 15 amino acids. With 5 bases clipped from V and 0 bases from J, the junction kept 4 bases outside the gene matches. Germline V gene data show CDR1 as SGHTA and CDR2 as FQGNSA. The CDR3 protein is CASSQGEISYNEQFF. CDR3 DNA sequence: TGTGCCAGCAGCCAGGGGGAGATCTCCTACAATGAGCAGTTCTTC.

The CDR3 protein is CASSFPTGSPLHF. The CDR3 DNA follows: TGTGCCAGCAGTTTCCCCACGGGTTCACCCCTCCACTTT. The V call is TRBV27, the J call TRBJ1-6; D unclear. Germline V gene data show CDR1 as MNHEY and CDR2 as SMNVEV (reference sequence). The CDR3 consists of 13 residues. The V gene lost 3 bases and the J gene lost 9 bases, with 9 bases spanning the gap.

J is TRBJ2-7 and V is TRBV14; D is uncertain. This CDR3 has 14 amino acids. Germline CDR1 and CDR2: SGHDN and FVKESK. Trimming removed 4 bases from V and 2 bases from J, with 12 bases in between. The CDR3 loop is CASSRLTGPYEQYF. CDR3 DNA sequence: TGTGCCAGCAGCCGCCTGACGGGTCCCTACGAGCAGTACTTC.

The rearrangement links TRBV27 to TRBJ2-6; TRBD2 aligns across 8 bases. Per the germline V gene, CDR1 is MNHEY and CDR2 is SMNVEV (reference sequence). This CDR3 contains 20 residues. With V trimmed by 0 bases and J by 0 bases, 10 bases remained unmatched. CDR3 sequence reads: CASSLSAGGGLSSGANVLTF. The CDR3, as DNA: TGTGCCAGCAGTTTATCTGCGGGGGGCGGGCTAAGCTCTGGGGCCAACGTCCTGACTTTC.

Written as DNA, the CDR3 is TGCGCCAGCAGCTTCGAGACTAGCGGGAACAATGAGCAGTTCTTC. It translates to CASSFETSGNNEQFF. J is TRBJ2-1 and V is TRBV5-1; 11 nucleotides line up with TRBD2. CDR1 and CDR2 (germline): SGHRS, YFSETQ. The length of the CDR3 is 15 residues. V was pared by 2 bases and J by 5 bases, with 3 bases of the junction left unmatched.

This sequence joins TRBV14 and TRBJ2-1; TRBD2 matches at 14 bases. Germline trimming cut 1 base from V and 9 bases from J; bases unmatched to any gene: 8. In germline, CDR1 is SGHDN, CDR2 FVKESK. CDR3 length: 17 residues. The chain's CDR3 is CASSQARLAGGKIEQFF. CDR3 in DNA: TGTGCCAGCAGCCAAGCCCGACTAGCGGGAGGGAAGATTGAGCAGTTCTTC.

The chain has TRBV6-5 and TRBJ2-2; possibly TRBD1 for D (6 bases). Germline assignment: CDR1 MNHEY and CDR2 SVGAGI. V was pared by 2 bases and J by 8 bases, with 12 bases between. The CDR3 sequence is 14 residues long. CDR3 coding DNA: TGTGCCAGCAGTTACCGGGACAAACGGGGGGAGCTGTTTTTT. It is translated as CASSYRDKRGELFF.

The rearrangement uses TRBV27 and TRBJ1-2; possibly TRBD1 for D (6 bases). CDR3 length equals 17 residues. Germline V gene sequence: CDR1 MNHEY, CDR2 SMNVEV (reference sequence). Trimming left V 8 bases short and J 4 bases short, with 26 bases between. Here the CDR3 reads CASHTRAGASGAYGYTF. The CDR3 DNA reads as TGTGCCAGCCATACGCGGGCAGGGGCGTCCGGGGCCTATGGCTACACCTTC.

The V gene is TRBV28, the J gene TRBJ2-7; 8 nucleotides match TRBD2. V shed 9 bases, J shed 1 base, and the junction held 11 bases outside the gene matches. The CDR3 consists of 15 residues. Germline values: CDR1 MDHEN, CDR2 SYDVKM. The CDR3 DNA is TGTGCCAGTGTTCGGACGTTAGCGGGATCCTACGAGCAGTACTTC. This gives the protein CASVRTLAGSYEQYF.

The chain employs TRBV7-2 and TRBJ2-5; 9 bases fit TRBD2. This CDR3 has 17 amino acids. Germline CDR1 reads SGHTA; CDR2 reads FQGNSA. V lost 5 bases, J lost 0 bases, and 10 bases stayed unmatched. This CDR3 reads CASSPPRTSAYQETQYF. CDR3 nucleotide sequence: TGTGCCAGCAGCCCCCCCCGGACTAGCGCGTACCAAGAGACCCAGTACTTC.

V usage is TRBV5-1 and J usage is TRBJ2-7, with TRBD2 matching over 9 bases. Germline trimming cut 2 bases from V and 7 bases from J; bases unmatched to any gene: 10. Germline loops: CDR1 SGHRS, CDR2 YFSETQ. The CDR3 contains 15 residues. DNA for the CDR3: TGCGCCAGCAGCTTTGGACTAGCGCCGAGAGAAGAGCAGTACTTC. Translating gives CASSFGLAPREEQYF.

The CDR3 spells CAWNQLGEGEQYF. The DNA for the CDR3 is TGTGCCTGGAACCAACTGGGCGAGGGAGAGCAGTACTTC. The V call is TRBV30, the J call TRBJ2-7; D is possibly TRBD2 (5 bases). Germline CDR1 is GTSNPN and CDR2 is SVGIG (reference sequence). CDR3 length: 13 residues. Trimming removed 4 bases at V and 7 bases at J, with 17 bases between.

CDR3 amino acids: CASSPGLATYEQYF. CDR3 sequence (DNA): TGTGCCAGCAGCCCGGGACTAGCTACCTACGAGCAGTACTTC. This chain uses TRBV11-1 with TRBJ2-7, with 9 positions matching TRBD2. Trimming at V came to 5 bases and at J to 2 bases, leaving 4 bases not matched to a gene. The CDR3 covers 14 residues. CDR1 is SGHAT and CDR2 is FQDESV in the germline V gene (reference sequence). The full variable domain, rest sourced from reference TRBV11-1 and TRBJ2-7, is EAEVAQSPRYKITEKSQAVAFWCDPISGHATLYWYRQILGQGPELLVQFQDESVVDDSQLPKDRFSAERLKGVDSTLKIQPAELGDSAMYLCASSPGLATYEQYFGPGTRLTVT.

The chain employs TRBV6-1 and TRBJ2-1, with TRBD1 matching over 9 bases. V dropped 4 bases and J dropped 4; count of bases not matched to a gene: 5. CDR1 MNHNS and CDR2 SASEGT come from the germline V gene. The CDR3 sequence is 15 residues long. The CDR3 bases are TGTGCCAGCAGTGCCGACAGGGGGACATACAATGAGCAGTTCTTC. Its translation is CASSADRGTYNEQFF.

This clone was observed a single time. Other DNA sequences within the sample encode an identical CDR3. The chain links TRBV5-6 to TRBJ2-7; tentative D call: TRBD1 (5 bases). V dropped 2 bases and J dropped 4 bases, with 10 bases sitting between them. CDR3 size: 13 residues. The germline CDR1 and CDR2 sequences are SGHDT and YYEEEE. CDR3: CASSLGRVYEQYF. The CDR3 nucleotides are TGTGCCAGCAGCTTAGGCAGGGTGTACGAGCAGTACTTC.

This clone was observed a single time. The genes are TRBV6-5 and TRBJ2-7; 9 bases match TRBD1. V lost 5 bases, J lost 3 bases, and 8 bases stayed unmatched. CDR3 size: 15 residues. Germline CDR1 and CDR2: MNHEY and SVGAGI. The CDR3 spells CASSPPGQGIYEQYF. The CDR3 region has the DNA TGTGCCAGCAGTCCTCCGGGACAGGGAATCTACGAGCAGTACTTC.

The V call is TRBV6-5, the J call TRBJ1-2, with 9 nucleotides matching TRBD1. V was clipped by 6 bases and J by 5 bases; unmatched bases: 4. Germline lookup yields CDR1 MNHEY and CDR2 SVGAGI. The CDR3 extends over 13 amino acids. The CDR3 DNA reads TGTGCCAGCAGCCGGGACAGGGTTTATGGCTACACCTTC. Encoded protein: CASSRDRVYGYTF.

The chain's CDR3 is CASRSGSATDTQYF. CDR3 coding DNA: TGTGCCAGCAGGAGCGGGAGTGCCACAGATACGCAGTATTTT. The chain combines TRBV27 with TRBJ2-3, with 8 positions matching TRBD2. CDR1 MNHEY and CDR2 SMNVEV come from the germline V gene (reference sequence). Germline trimming cut 6 bases from V and 2 bases from J; bases unmatched to any gene: 4. CDR3 length: 14 residues.